This T cell receptor (beta chain) was recorded in a study of blood T cell repertoires in COVID-19. Per the original data handling: Estimated nucleated cell counts came from reference gene primer amplification. Produced via immunoSEQ multiplex PCR; TCRdb's table is partial and in-frame only. V and J calls and clone size are given by that table; D and trimming were obtained from the DNA. The sample lists under 200,000 clones, roughly 84% occurring once. This clone showed up just a few times. Recruitment covered some 25 US areas and drew participants whose ages spanned roughly 18 to 89 years. Participant reports of clinical history set cohort assignment. Contact with a PCR-confirmed or clinician-diagnosed COVID-19 case occurred within 2 weeks of entry. The TCR comes from a woman aged 25-40 years who had been exposed to COVID-19. Sequenced sample: PBMCs or T cells enriched from blood (not recorded which).

CDR3 DNA sequence: TGTGCCAGCAGCTTTGGTAGTGTGGGGAAGCGGAACACCATATATTTT. Protein: CASSFGSVGKRNTIYF. The V call is TRBV13, the J call TRBJ1-3; D is ambiguous. CDR1 PRHDT and CDR2 FYEKMQ come from the germline V gene (reference sequence). The V gene lost 3 bases and the J gene lost 7 bases, with 19 bases spanning the gap. The CDR3 sequence is 16 residues long. Full variable domain (remainder filled in from reference TRBV13 and TRBJ1-3): AAGVIQSPRHLIKEKRETATLKCYPIPRHDTVYWYQQGPGQDPQFLISFYEKMQSDKGSIPDRFSAQQFSDYHSELNMSSLELGDSALYFCASSFGSVGKRNTIYFGEGSWLTVV.